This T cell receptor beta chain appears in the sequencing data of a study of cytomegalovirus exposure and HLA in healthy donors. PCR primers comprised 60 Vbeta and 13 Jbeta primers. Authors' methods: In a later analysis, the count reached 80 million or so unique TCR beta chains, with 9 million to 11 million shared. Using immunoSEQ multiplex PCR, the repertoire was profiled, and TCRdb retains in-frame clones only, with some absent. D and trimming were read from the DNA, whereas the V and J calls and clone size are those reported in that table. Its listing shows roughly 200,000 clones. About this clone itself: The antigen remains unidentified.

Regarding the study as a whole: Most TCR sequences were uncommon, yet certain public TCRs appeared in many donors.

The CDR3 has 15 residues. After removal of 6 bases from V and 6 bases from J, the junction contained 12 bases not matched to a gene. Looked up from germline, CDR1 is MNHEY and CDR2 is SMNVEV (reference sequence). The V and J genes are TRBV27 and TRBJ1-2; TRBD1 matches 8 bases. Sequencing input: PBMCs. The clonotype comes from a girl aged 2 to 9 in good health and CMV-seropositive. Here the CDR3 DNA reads TGTGCCAGCAGAAAACTCGACAGGGGAGGGGATGGCTACACCTTC. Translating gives CASRKLDRGGDGYTF.